This T cell receptor beta chain was sequenced for a study of blood T cell repertoires in COVID-19. Study summary: Collection of acute and convalescent COVID-19 samples took place in the United States, Italy and Spain. T cells, B-cell-depleted T cells, or PBMCs supplied cDNA or gDNA.

In the study's own analysis: Reference gene primer amplification in the assay estimated nucleated cell counts. Generated by immunoSEQ multiplex PCR, the TCRdb table keeps only in-frame clones and is missing some. The DNA gave D and trimming, while V, J and clone size come from that table. The sample includes about 290,000 clones, roughly 88% of them seen just once. The CDR3 is 16 residues long. V lost 4 bases to trimming and J lost 8 bases; unmatched junction nucleotides: 10. Germline assignment: CDR1 MDHEN and CDR2 SYDVKM. The sample comprised peripheral blood. The receptor was isolated from a woman aged 25 to 39 with active or convalescent COVID-19. This chain uses TRBV28 with TRBJ2-3; TRBD2 matches at 12 bases. CDR3 DNA sequence: TGTGCCAGCAGTTACGGGCTAGCGGGGGGGTTTATTACGCAGTATTTT. This sequence encodes CASSYGLAGGFITQYF. Based on the CDR3 plus reference TRBV28 and TRBJ2-3, the full variable domain is DVKVTQSSRYLVKRTGEKVFLECVQDMDHENMFWYRQDPGLGLRLIYFSYDVKMKEKGDIPEGYSVSREKKERFSLILESASTNQTSMYLCASSYGLAGGFITQYFGPGTRLTVL.